One sample yielded the 5 T cell receptor beta chains listed below, sequenced in a study of T cell responses to AZD1222 COVID-19 vaccine. Some clones are missing from TCRdb's copy, which holds only in-frame ones; the method was immunoSEQ multiplex PCR. Seen here are around 180,000 clones, approximately 86% observed once, and the top ten hold more than 7%. Sequenced here: peripheral blood, sampled on day 0 of AZD1222 vaccination. These receptor sequences come from an adult in good health.

The CDR3 sequence: CASSPDRRSSYEQYF. The CDR3 DNA follows: TGTGCCAGCAGCCCGGACAGGCGGAGCTCCTACGAGCAGTACTTC. The rearrangement links TRBV14 to TRBJ2-7; TRBD1 matches 7 bases. Germline V gene lookup returns CDR1 SGHDN and CDR2 FVKESK. The V segment lost 4 bases and the J segment 0 bases; nucleotides outside the gene matches: 6. The CDR3 spans 15 residues.

This clone came up once. In DNA form, the CDR3 reads TGTGCCAGCAGCCTTAAACGTTGGACAGGGCAAGGCTACACCTTC. This gives the protein CASSLKRWTGQGYTF. The gene calls are TRBV6-2 or TRBV6-3 and TRBJ1-2; 8 bases agree with TRBD1. The CDR3 has 15 amino acids. V dropped 6 bases and J dropped 8; count of bases not matched to a gene: 14. CDR1 and CDR2 (germline): MNHEY, SVGEGT.

J is TRBJ2-7 and V is TRBV5-1, with D possibly TRBD1 on 5 matching bases. Germline CDR1 and CDR2: SGHRS and YFSETQ. V was pared by 4 bases and J by 5 bases, with 10 bases between. The CDR3 runs 12 residues. As DNA, the CDR3 is TGCGCCAGCAGCCCAACAGGTGACGAGCAGTACTTC. As protein: CASSPTGDEQYF.

The rearrangement links TRBV7-9 to TRBJ1-2; a possible D gene is TRBD1 (5 bases). In germline, CDR1 is SEHNR, CDR2 FQNEAQ (reference sequence). The CDR3 extends over 14 amino acids. The V end lost 2 bases, the J end lost 8 bases, and 15 bases lay between the germline ends. In DNA form, the CDR3 reads TGTGCCAGCAGCTTAATTTCAGGGTCACCCGGCTACACCTTC. Encoded protein: CASSLISGSPGYTF.

This clone was seen a few times. The chain employs TRBV5-1 and TRBJ2-7; perhaps TRBD1 as D (5 bases). Trimming removed 1 base from V and 6 bases from J, with 11 bases in between. From germline, CDR1 is SGHRS and CDR2 YFSETQ. There are 13 residues in the CDR3. The CDR3 DNA follows: TGCGCCAGCAGCTTGACCACAGGTCTCGAGCAGTACTTC. Residues: CASSLTTGLEQYF.